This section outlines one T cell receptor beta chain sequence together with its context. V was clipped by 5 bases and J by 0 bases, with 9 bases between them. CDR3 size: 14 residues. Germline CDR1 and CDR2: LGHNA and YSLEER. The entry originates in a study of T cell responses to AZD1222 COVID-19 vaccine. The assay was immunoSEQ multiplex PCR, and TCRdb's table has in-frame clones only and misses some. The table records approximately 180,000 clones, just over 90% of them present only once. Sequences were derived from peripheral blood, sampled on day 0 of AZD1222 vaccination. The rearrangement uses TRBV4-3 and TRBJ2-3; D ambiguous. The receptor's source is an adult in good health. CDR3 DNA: TGCGCCAGCAGCTACACCACTAGCACAGATACGCAGTATTTT. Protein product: CASSYTTSTDTQYF.